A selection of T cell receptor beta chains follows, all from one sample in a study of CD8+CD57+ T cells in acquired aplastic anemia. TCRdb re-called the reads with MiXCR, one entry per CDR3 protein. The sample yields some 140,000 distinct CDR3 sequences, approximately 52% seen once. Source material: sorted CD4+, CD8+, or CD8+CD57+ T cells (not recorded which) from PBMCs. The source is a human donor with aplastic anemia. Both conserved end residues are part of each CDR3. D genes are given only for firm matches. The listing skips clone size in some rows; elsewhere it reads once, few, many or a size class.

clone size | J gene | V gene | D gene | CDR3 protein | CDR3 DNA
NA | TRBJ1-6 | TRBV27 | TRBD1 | CASSYTGEGSPLHF | TGTGCCAGCAGTTATACAGGGGAGGGTTCACCCCTCCACTTT
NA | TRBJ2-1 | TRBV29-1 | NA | CSVSNDASSYNEQFF | TGCAGCGTAAGTAATGACGCAAGCTCCTACAATGAGCAGTTCTTC
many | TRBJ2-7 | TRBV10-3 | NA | CAISESGTDWEDYEQYF | TGTGCCATCAGTGAGTCCGGGACAGATTGGGAGGACTACGAGCAGTACTTC
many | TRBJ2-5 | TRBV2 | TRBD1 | CASSGQGYQETQYF | TGTGCCAGCAGCGGACAGGGGTACCAAGAGACCCAGTACTTC
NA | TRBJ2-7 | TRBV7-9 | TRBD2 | CASSLAQSGTYEQYF | TGTGCCAGCAGCTTAGCGCAGAGCGGGACCTACGAGCAGTACTTC
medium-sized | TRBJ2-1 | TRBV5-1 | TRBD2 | CASSLWPAGGPRNEQFF | TGCGCCAGCAGCTTGTGGCCCGCGGGGGGGCCGAGGAATGAGCAGTTCTTC
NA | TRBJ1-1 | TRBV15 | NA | CATSAHSNTEAFF | TGTGCCACCAGCGCGCATTCTAACACTGAAGCTTTCTTT
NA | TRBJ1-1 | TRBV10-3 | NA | CAIREAGWKAFF | TGTGCCATCAGGGAAGCTGGGTGGAAGGCTTTCTTT
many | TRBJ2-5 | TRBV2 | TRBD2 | CASSGTSGATLGTQYF | TGTGCCAGCAGTGGGACTAGCGGGGCTACACTTGGGACCCAGTACTTC
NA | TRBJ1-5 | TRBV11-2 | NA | CASSIRRVYSNQPQHF | TGTGCCAGCAGCATTCGACGGGTCTATAGCAATCAGCCCCAGCATTTT
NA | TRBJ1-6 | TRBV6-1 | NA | CASSERGDNSPLHF | TGTGCCAGCAGTGAGCGGGGAGATAATTCACCCCTCCACTTT
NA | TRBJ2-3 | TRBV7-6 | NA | CASSLNRATDRQCF | TGTGCCAGCAGCTTAAACAGGGCCACAGATAGGCAGTGTTTT
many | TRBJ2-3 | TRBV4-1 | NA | CASSQEGERTDTQYF | TGCGCCAGCAGCCAAGAAGGAGAGCGCACAGATACGCAGTATTTT
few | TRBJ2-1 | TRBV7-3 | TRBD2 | CASSLNSGGSINYNEQFF | TGTGCCAGCAGCTTAAACAGCGGGGGGTCTATTAACTACAATGAGCAGTTCTTC
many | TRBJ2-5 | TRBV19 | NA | CASMNPYQETQYF | TGTGCCAGTATGAACCCGTACCAAGAGACCCAGTACTTC
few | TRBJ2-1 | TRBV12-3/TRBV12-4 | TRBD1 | CASKPGTGAGAHNEQFF | TGTGCCAGCAAACCCGGGACAGGGGCAGGGGCACACAATGAGCAGTTCTTC
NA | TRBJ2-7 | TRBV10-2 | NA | CATASTGETYEQYF | TGTGCCACCGCCTCAACGGGCGAAACCTACGAGCAGTACTTC
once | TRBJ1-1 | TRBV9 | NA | CASSVVRNTEAFF | TGTGCCAGCAGCGTAGTTAGGAACACTGAAGCTTTCTTT
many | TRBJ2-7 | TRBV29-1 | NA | CSVVFGAGGFRSTYEQYF | TGCAGCGTTGTTTTTGGGGCTGGGGGCTTTAGGAGTACCTACGAGCAGTACTTC
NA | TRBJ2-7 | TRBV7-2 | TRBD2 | CASSFASGTYEQYF | TGTGCCAGCAGCTTCGCTAGCGGGACGTACGAGCAGTACTTC
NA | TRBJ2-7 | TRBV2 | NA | CATRQTYEQYF | TGTGCCACAAGACAGACCTACGAGCAGTACTTC
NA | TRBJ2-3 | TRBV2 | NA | CASRGGPNTDTQYF | TGTGCCAGCAGAGGAGGACCGAACACAGATACGCAGTATTTT
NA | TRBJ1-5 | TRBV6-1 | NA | CASSERREQPQHF | TGTGCCAGCAGTGAAAGGCGGGAGCAGCCCCAGCATTTT
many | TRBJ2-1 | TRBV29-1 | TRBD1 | CSVVWDHRDRGKVEQFF | TGCAGCGTTGTTTGGGATCACCGGGACAGAGGGAAGGTTGAGCAGTTCTTC
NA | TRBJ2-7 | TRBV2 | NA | CASNLGRAYEQYF | TGTGCCAGCAACCTGGGGAGAGCCTACGAGCAGTACTTC
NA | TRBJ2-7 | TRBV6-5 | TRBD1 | CASSYSRGQGSYEQYF | TGTGCCAGCAGTTACTCCAGGGGACAGGGTTCCTACGAGCAGTACTTC
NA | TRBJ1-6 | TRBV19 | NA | CASSIDGVGNSPLHF | TGTGCCAGTAGTATAGACGGGGTTGGAAATTCACCCCTCCACTTT
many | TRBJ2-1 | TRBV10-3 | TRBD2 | CAIMLSGGANEQFF | TGTGCCATCATGCTTAGCGGGGGGGCCAATGAGCAGTTCTTC
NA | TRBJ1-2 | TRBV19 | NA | CASSGNYGYTF | TGTGCAAGCTCCGGAAACTATGGCTACACCTTC
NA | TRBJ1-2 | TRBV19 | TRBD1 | CASSVTGQGSYGYTF | TGTGCCAGTAGTGTGACGGGACAGGGAAGCTATGGCTACACCTTC
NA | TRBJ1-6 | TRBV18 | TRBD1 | CASSPRTGGNSPLHF | TGTGCCAGCTCACCTAGGACAGGGGGCAATTCACCCCTCCACTTT
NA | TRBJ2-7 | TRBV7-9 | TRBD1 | CASSGQGVGQYF | TGTGCCAGCAGCGGACAGGGCGTAGGGCAGTACTTC
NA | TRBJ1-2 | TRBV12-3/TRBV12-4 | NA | CASSLATSYYGYTF | TGTGCCAGCAGTTTAGCGACTAGTTACTATGGCTACACCTTC
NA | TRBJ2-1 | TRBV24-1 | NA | CATSGRGPYNEQFF | TGTGCCACCAGTGGCAGGGGACCATACAATGAGCAGTTCTTC
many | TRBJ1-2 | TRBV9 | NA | CASGTSRGYTF | TGTGCCAGCGGCACCAGTCGGGGCTACACCTTC
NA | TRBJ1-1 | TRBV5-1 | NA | CASSPPLGVNTEAFF | TGCGCCAGCAGCCCTCCCCTGGGTGTGAACACTGAAGCTTTCTTT
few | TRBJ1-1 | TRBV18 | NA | CASSPIITEAFF | TGTGCCAGCTCACCTATAATCACTGAAGCTTTCTTT
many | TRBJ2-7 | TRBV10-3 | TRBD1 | CAISGDPTGGTYEQYF | TGTGCCATCAGTGGGGACCCGACAGGGGGGACCTACGAGCAGTACTTC
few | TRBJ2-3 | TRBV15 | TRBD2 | CATSRVASGTPTDTQYF | TGTGCCACCAGCAGAGTGGCTAGCGGGACTCCCACAGATACGCAGTATTTT
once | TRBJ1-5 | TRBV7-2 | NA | CASSSDWGQPQHF | TGTGCCAGCAGCTCCGATTGGGGCCAGCCCCAGCATTTT
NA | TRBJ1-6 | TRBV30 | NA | CAWRNLGSPLHF | TGTGCCTGGAGGAATTTGGGATCACCCCTCCACTTT
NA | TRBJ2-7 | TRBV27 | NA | CASCLMRGTEQYF | TGTGCCAGCTGCCTAATGAGGGGGACCGAGCAGTACTTC
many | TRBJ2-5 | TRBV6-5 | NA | CASSYSGVGETQYF | TGTGCCAGCAGTTACTCAGGGGTTGGAGAGACCCAGTACTTC
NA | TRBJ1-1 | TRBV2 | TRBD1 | CASSLGNRGTEAFF | TGTGCCAGCAGCTTAGGAAACAGGGGAACTGAAGCTTTCTTT
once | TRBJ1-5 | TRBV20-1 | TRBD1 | CSAPRTGERQPQHF | TGCAGTGCGCCCCGGACAGGCGAAAGACAGCCCCAGCATTTT
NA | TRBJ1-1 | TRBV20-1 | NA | CSARDFGAGAEAFF | NA
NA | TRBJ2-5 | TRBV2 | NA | CANDGRAQETQYF | TGTGCTAATGACGGACGGGCCCAAGAGACCCAGTACTTC
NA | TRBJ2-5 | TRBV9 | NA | CASSVPSASQETQYF | TGTGCCAGCAGCGTCCCATCGGCAAGCCAAGAGACCCAGTACTTC
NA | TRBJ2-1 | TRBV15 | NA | CATSRDLASSYEQFF | TGTGCCACCAGCAGAGATTTGGCTAGCTCATATGAGCAGTTCTTC
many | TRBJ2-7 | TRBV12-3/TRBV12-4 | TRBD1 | CASSPRRQGAGEQYF | TGTGCCAGCAGTCCCCGGCGACAGGGCGCCGGCGAGCAGTACTTC
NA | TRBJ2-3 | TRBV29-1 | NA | CSGRGGTDTQYF | TGCAGCGGGCGGGGCGGCACAGATACGCAGTATTTT